The TCR beta chain described here comes from a study of brain T cells in children with intractable seizures. Data came from immunoSEQ multiplex PCR; TCRdb stores just in-frame clones and leaves some out. The sample lists under 150,000 clones, 85% to 95% occurring once. The CDR3 is 13 residues long. Trimming removed 6 bases from V and 6 bases from J; junction bases left unmatched: 8. The chain has TRBV12-3 or TRBV12-4 and TRBJ2-7; 7 bases agree with TRBD2. Sample: peripheral blood, taken at surgery. The clonotype comes from a boy in the first two years of life with hemimegalencephaly and intractable seizures. The CDR3 region is CASRAGTIVEQYF. In nucleotides, the CDR3 is TGTGCCAGCAGGGCCGGGACTATAGTCGAGCAGTACTTC.